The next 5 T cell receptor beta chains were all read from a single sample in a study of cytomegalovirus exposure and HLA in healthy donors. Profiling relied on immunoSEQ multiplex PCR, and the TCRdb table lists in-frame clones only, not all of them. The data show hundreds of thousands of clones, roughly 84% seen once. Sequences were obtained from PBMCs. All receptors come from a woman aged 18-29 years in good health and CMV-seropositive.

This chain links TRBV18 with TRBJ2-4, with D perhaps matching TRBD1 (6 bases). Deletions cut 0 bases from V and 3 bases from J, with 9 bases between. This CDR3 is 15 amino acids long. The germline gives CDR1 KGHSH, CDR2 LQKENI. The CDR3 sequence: CASSPPAQGKNIQYF. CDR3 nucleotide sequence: TGTGCCAGCTCACCACCAGCACAGGGCAAAAACATTCAGTACTTC.

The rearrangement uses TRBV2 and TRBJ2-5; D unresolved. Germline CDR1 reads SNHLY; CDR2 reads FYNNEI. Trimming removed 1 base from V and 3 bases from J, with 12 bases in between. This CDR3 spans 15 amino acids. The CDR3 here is CASSEGASFKETQYF. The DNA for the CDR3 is TGTGCCAGCAGTGAAGGGGCCAGTTTCAAAGAGACCCAGTACTTC.

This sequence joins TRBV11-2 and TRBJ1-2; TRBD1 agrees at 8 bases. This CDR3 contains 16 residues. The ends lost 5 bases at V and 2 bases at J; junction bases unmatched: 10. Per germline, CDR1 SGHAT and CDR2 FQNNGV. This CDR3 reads CASSNTFRDRNYGYTF. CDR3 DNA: TGTGCCAGCAGCAACACCTTCCGGGACAGGAACTATGGCTACACCTTC.

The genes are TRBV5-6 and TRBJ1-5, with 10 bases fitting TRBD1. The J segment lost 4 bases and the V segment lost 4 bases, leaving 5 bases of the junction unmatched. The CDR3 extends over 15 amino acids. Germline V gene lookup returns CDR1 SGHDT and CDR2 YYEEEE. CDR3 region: CASSPGTGANQPQHF. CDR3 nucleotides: TGTGCCAGCAGCCCAGGGACAGGGGCAAATCAGCCCCAGCATTTT.

The CDR3 loop is CASSLGVIQYF. DNA of the CDR3: TGTGCCAGCAGCTTAGGAGTCATTCAGTACTTC. The V and J genes are TRBV11-2 and TRBJ2-4; no reliable D call. V was pared by 1 base and J by 9 bases, with 4 bases between. There are 11 residues in the CDR3. From germline, CDR1 is SGHAT and CDR2 FQNNGV.